These 13 T cell receptor beta chains were all obtained from the same sample, sequenced in a study of beta chain features in type 1 diabetes. What was sequenced were expressed TCRB transcripts, since all of the isolated RNA had been reverse transcribed. Libraries were prepared by immunoSEQ multiplex PCR; TCRdb keeps only in-frame clonotypes and omits some of them. The sample holds 600,000 to 700,000 clones, around 15% seen once. These receptors have no known antigen. The study's findings and limits: Shorter TCRB CDR3s, moderately but significantly so, marked every one of the four CD4+ subsets in Type 1 diabetes patients.

Material: naive CD4+ T cells from blood. Every receptor here comes from a young man with type 1 diabetes.

The rearrangement uses TRBV10-3 and TRBJ1-1; D may be TRBD1 (5 bases). The germline gives CDR1 ENHRY, CDR2 SYGVKD. V was cut by 4 bases and J by 4 bases, with 16 bases left in between. This CDR3 has 15 amino acids. The CDR3 loop reads CAISGTQADVTEAFF. As DNA, the CDR3 is TGTGCCATCAGTGGCACACAGGCAGATGTCACTGAAGCTTTCTTT.

This clone was seen only a few times. The chain carries TRBV2 and TRBJ1-5; D unclear. CDR1 SNHLY and CDR2 FYNNEI come from the germline V gene. This CDR3 contains 14 residues. Trimming removed 0 bases at V and 4 bases at J, with 7 bases between. DNA for the CDR3: TGTGCCAGCAGTGAAGCGGCAGCTAATCAGCCCCAGCATTTT. Translating gives CASSEAAANQPQHF.

Only a few counts were recorded for this clone. The genes are TRBV7-8 and TRBJ2-3, with D possibly TRBD1 on 6 matching bases. The CDR3 totals 16 residues. Germline values: CDR1 SGHVS, CDR2 FQNEAQ. V lost 4 bases and J 1 base, leaving 15 bases between the germline ends. The CDR3 sequence: CASSSFGTPGTDTQYF. In DNA form, the CDR3 reads TGTGCCAGCAGCTCATTCGGGACACCGGGCACAGATACGCAGTATTTT.

The chain has TRBV9 and TRBJ2-2; perhaps D is TRBD1 or TRBD2 (5 bases each). Germline V gene lookup returns CDR1 SGDLS and CDR2 YYNGEE. With 2 bases removed from V and 6 bases from J, the gap between germline ends came to 14 bases. This CDR3 comprises 15 residues. CDR3 sequence: CASSVRGVEAGELFF. The DNA for the CDR3 is TGTGCCAGCAGCGTCCGGGGCGTCGAAGCCGGGGAGCTGTTTTTT. Looking up the rest from reference TRBV9 and TRBJ2-2 gives the full variable domain: DSGVTQTPKHLITATGQRVTLRCSPRSGDLSVYWYQQSLDQGLQFLIQYYNGEERAKGNILERFSAQQFPDLHSELNLSSLELGDSALYFCASSVRGVEAGELFFGEGSRLTVL.

In this sample, this clone turned up a few times. The chain recombines TRBV6-5 with TRBJ1-5; no clear D gene. The CDR3 spans 15 residues. Trimming left V 0 bases short and J 5 bases short, with 11 bases between. The V gene's germline CDR1 is MNHEY and CDR2 SVGAGI. The CDR3 reads CASSYSAGEDQPQHF. In DNA, the CDR3 is TGTGCCAGCAGTTACTCGGCGGGAGAGGATCAGCCCCAGCATTTT.

The chain employs TRBV7-9 and TRBJ2-7, with 11 positions matching TRBD1. There are 14 residues in the CDR3. Germline CDR1 SEHNR, CDR2 FQNEAQ (reference sequence). V dropped 5 bases and J dropped 6; count of bases not matched to a gene: 6. CDR3 residues: CASSRGQGAPEQYF. The CDR3 region has the DNA TGTGCCAGCAGCCGTGGACAGGGGGCACCCGAGCAGTACTTC.

This chain joins TRBV4-2 and TRBJ2-7; the D is unclear. This CDR3 comprises 13 residues. The V gene lost 2 bases and the J gene lost 5 bases, with 10 bases spanning the gap. Germline assignment: CDR1 LGHNA and CDR2 YNFKEQ. CDR3 region: CASSQTTAHEQYF. Here the CDR3 DNA reads TGTGCCAGCAGCCAAACTACCGCCCACGAGCAGTACTTC.

In its sample, this clone was seen a few times. J is TRBJ2-7 and V is TRBV28; 9 nucleotides agree with TRBD2. Per germline, CDR1 MDHEN and CDR2 SYDVKM. CDR3 length: 14 residues. The V gene end was trimmed by 7 bases and the J gene end by 5 bases; junction bases not matched to a gene: 9. This chain's CDR3 is CASKDKRGAHEQYF. As DNA, the CDR3 is TGTGCCAGCAAAGATAAGCGGGGGGCCCACGAGCAGTACTTC.

This clone was counted only a few times. The V and J genes are TRBV28 and TRBJ2-1; a possible D gene is TRBD2 (5 bases). Germline loops: CDR1 MDHEN, CDR2 SYDVKM. Between the trimmed V and J ends, which lost 3 bases and 0 bases, there was a span of 18 bases. There are 18 residues in the CDR3. CDR3 in DNA: TGTGCCAGCAGTTTTTTGGGAGACCCTACTCACTCCTACAATGAGCAGTTCTTC. Its protein product is CASSFLGDPTHSYNEQFF.

The chain recombines TRBV18 with TRBJ1-4; D not certain. The CDR3 is 12 amino acids. V lost 3 bases and J 5 bases, leaving 4 bases between the germline ends. The germline V gene encodes CDR1 KGHSH and CDR2 LQKENI. The CDR3 loop is CASSPFNEKLFF. Here the CDR3 DNA reads TGTGCCAGCTCACCCTTCAATGAAAAACTGTTTTTT.

This chain connects TRBV30 to TRBJ1-1, with D maybe TRBD1 (5 bases). Germline V lookup: CDR1 GTSNPN, CDR2 SVGIG (reference sequence). The V end was cut by 2 bases, the J end by 11 bases, with 15 bases between. This CDR3 spans 12 amino acids. CDR3 loop: CAWSTPSYRAFF. As DNA, the CDR3 is TGTGCCTGGAGTACCCCCAGCTACAGGGCTTTCTTT.

V usage is TRBV6-1 and J usage is TRBJ2-7; D may be TRBD1 (5 bases). The V gene lost 10 bases and the J gene lost 3 bases, with 22 bases spanning the gap. The germline CDR1 and CDR2 sequences are MNHNS and SASEGT. The CDR3 is 15 residues long. The CDR3 is CATTYGLDSHYEQYF. The CDR3 region has the DNA TGTGCCACCACCTACGGGCTAGACAGCCACTACGAGCAGTACTTC.

The rearrangement uses TRBV30 and TRBJ1-4; TRBD1 is a possible D gene (5 bases). This CDR3 has 14 amino acids. CDR1 is GTSNPN, CDR2 SVGIG, per germline (reference sequence). V lost 5 bases and J lost 6, with 16 bases in between. This CDR3 is CAWGLGDGYEKLFF. In nucleotides, the CDR3 is TGTGCCTGGGGCCTCGGGGACGGCTATGAAAAACTGTTTTTT.